This T cell receptor beta chain was captured in a study of OX40 agonist ivuxolimab in advanced cancers. Study-wide results and limits: Researchers report that CD8+ T cells had, on average, more expanded clones than CD4+.

The repertoire was sequenced with immunoSEQ multiplex PCR; TCRdb's copy has only in-frame clones and lacks some. This table holds 35,000 to 50,000 clones, 70% to 90% found once. With 1 base clipped from V and 2 bases from J, the junction kept 2 bases outside the gene matches. Germline CDR1 reads SEHNR; CDR2 reads FQNEAQ (reference sequence). There are 15 residues in the CDR3. Worth noting for this clone: Its antigen is currently unknown.

This sample comprised CD4+ or CD8+ T cells sorted from blood, obtained in a trial of the OX40 agonist ivuxolimab. The V gene is TRBV7-9, the J gene TRBJ2-1; 7 nucleotides match TRBD1. The TCR originated in an adult with an advanced solid tumor such as melanoma, head and neck, liver or kidney cancer. CDR3 DNA: TGTGCCAGCAGCTTAGGACAGGGCACCTACAATGAGCAGTTCTTC. Its protein product is CASSLGQGTYNEQFF.